This T cell receptor (beta chain) was obtained from a study of blood T cell repertoires in COVID-19 (dated by TCRdb to the early 2020s). Concerning the study at large: Samples covering the acute and convalescent phases of COVID-19 were provided by collaborators in the United States, Italy and Spain. The prospective study material was composed of cDNA or gDNA derived from T cells, B-cell-depleted T cells, or PBMCs. Deeply sampled blood TCRbeta repertoires from subjects exposed to, actively infected with, or recovered from COVID-19 were included in the dataset. The repertoires were made available in a free public database intended to serve as a resource for research on the immune response to SARS-CoV-2. Samples were obtained from the ongoing ImmuneRACE study (first 160 participants) and from about 1,300 subjects provided by 6 global collaborators. Sample metadata almost always included a de-identified subject ID, COVID-19 status, age in years and sex. HLA class I and class II types, where available, came from metadata supplied by the sample provider rather than from assay-based typing. Points the paper makes about the study in general: Clinical and demographic metadata were provided uncurated, with the amount varying by source and participant.

This clone has just one count. Its binding antigen is unknown. No base-level quality is on record; no much larger clone is a single base apart. Enrolling through a virtual design, the prospective study's participants ranged in age from roughly 18 to 95 years and lived across 24 United States geographic areas. In the prospective study, participants were assigned to cohorts based on the clinical history participants reported in a screening survey and a study questionnaire. Recovered participants in ImmuneRACE Cohort 3 were defined as having two consecutive negative NP/OP PCR tests, clearance from a healthcare professional, or resolution of symptoms. In the prospective study, whole blood, serum and a nasopharyngeal or oropharyngeal swab were collected from each participant by mobile phlebotomists. Additional blood draws and questionnaires over an approximately 2-month period could optionally be provided by prospective study participants. Before DNA extraction, prospective study blood samples were shipped either frozen or at room temperature.

The CDR3 covers 12 residues, taking in both the cysteine and the phenylalanine. The sequence is cut down to CDR3 DNA, 36 bases in frame from base 1. The V end loses 5 bases and the J end loses 10 bases, and a stretch of 15 bases separates them. From a lookup of the germline V gene (reference sequence), CDR1 and CDR2 are SGHAT and FQDESV. TCRbeta CDR3 regions were amplified from genomic DNA using the immunoSEQ Assay, a bias-controlled multiplex PCR. Concerning the study's data processing: Within the assay, amplification of reference gene primers was used to estimate how many nucleated cells each sample contained. To quantify the absolute abundance of each unique TCRbeta CDR3 rearrangement, sequence reads were collapsed and filtered. Productive Simpson clonality was computed per sample as the square root of Simpson's diversity index over productive rearrangements. What TCRdb holds here is the immuneACCESS table cut down to in-frame rearrangements. Part of the clones is not present; checked against another copy, under half of the missing clones reflect an unresolved V gene, and the others are unexplained. V, J and clone size derive from that table, while D and trimming were established from the DNA sequence. This sample holds a few hundred thousand clones; around 91% were observed only once. The ten largest clones represent 0.9% to 1.1% of the sample.

This sequence was found in a man in his late teens or twenties who had recovered from COVID-19. The sample comprised PBMCs or T cells enriched from blood (not recorded which). The rearrangement joined TRBV11-1 to TRBJ2-7, and possibly TRBD2, on 5 matching bases. The nucleotides read TGTGCCAGCAGCCCCGACCCTGGGAGTCAGTACTTC. It codes for CASSPDPGSQYF.